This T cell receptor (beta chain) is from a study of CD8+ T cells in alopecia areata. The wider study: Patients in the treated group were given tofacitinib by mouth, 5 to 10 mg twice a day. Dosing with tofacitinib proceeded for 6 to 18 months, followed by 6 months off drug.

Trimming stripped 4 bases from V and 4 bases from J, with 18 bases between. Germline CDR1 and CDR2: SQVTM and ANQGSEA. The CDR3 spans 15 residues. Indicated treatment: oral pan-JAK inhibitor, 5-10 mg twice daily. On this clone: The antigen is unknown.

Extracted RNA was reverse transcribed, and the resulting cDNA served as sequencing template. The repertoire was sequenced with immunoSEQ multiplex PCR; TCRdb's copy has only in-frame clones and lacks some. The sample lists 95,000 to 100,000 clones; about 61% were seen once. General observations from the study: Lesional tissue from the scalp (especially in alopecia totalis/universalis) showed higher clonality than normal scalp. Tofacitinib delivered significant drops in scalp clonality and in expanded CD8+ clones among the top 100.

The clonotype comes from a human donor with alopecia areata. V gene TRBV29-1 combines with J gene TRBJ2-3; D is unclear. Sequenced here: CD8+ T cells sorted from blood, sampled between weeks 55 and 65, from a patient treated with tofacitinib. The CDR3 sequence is CSVGLSSATADTQYF. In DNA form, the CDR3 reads TGCAGCGTTGGATTGAGTTCCGCGACTGCAGATACGCAGTATTTT.